These 26 T cell receptor beta chains originate from one sample sequenced in a study of cytomegalovirus exposure and HLA in healthy donors. Primers included in the PCR were 60 Vbeta and 13 Jbeta primers. Method: immunoSEQ multiplex PCR; TCRdb's copy keeps in-frame clones and lacks some. The repertoire holds about 90,000 clones, with more than 60% as singletons. Sequences were obtained from PBMCs. Receptors originate from a boy between 10 and 17 years old in good health and CMV-seronegative.

The chain links TRBV2 to TRBJ2-1, with D possibly being TRBD2 (5 bases). This CDR3 contains 18 residues. Germline CDR1 SNHLY, CDR2 FYNNEI. V lost 4 bases and J 4 bases, leaving 23 bases between the germline ends. CDR3 sequence (DNA): TGTGCCAGCAGTGCCAAGTCCCGACCGGGAAGGCGATACAATGAGCAGTTCTTC. Encoded protein: CASSAKSRPGRRYNEQFF.

The gene calls are TRBV9 and TRBJ2-3, with D perhaps TRBD1 (6 bases). The germline gives CDR1 SGDLS, CDR2 YYNGEE. The germline V and J ends were trimmed by 1 base and 2 bases, with 11 bases remaining between them. The CDR3 loop spans 15 amino acids. This CDR3 is CASSVRGNPTDTQYF. CDR3 coding DNA: TGTGCCAGCAGCGTAAGGGGGAACCCCACAGATACGCAGTATTTT.

This rearrangement joins TRBV29-1 to TRBJ2-1, with a possible D match to TRBD1 (5 bases). This CDR3 contains 15 residues. The V gene lost 3 bases and the J gene lost 0 bases, with 12 bases spanning the gap. Germline V gene lookup returns CDR1 SQVTM and CDR2 ANQGSEA. This chain's CDR3 is CSVEGRMSSYNEQFF. In DNA form, the CDR3 reads TGCAGCGTTGAGGGGCGGATGAGCTCCTACAATGAGCAGTTCTTC.

The chain joins TRBV11-2 to TRBJ1-1; no firm D call. Germline values: CDR1 SGHAT, CDR2 FQNNGV. V was trimmed by 1 base and J by 4 bases, leaving 4 bases between them. The CDR3 has 12 residues. CDR3 loop: CASSLAGTEAFF. DNA for the CDR3: TGTGCCAGCAGCTTAGCGGGCACTGAAGCTTTCTTT.

About this clone itself: One end of the junction is discordant with germline, which a read error may explain. The chain recombines TRBV5-6 with TRBJ1-1; D not resolved. Germline V gene lookup returns CDR1 SGHDT and CDR2 YYEEEE. The CDR3 is 11 residues long. For the CDR3, the DNA is TGTGCCAGCAGCTCGGTAACTGAAGCTTCCTTT. Its translation: CASSSVTEASF.

V and J are TRBV28 and TRBJ1-1, with D unclear. V was shortened by 3 bases and J by 6 bases, with 11 bases between the two germline ends. Germline V gives CDR1 MDHEN, CDR2 SYDVKM. The CDR3 consists of 13 residues. In DNA, the CDR3 is TGTGCCAGCAGTTTTGGTGGGAGAGCTGAAGCTTTCTTT. Protein: CASSFGGRAEAFF.

The V gene is TRBV2, the J gene TRBJ1-2, with 7 bases that match TRBD1. Trimming removed 8 bases from V and 3 bases from J; junction bases left unmatched: 6. Germline CDR1 is SNHLY and CDR2 is FYNNEI. This CDR3 is 13 amino acids long. In DNA form, the CDR3 reads TGTGCCAGCGCGACAGGGACAGACTATGGCTACACCTTC. This encodes CASATGTDYGYTF. The whole variable domain, remainder taken from reference TRBV2 and TRBJ1-2, is EPEVTQTPSHQVTQMGQEVILRCVPISNHLYFYWYRQILGQKVEFLVSFYNNEISEKSEIFDDQFSVERPDGSNFTLKIRSTKLEDSAMYFCASATGTDYGYTFGSGTRLTVV.

The CDR3 nucleotides read TGTGCCACCAGCAAGCAGTCTTTGGCGGCTACTGAAGCTTTCTTT. Amino acids: CATSKQSLAATEAFF. V and J are TRBV15 and TRBJ1-1; D unclear. This CDR3 region has 15 residues. With 4 bases removed from V and 5 bases from J, the gap between germline ends came to 17 bases. Germline lookup yields CDR1 LNHNV and CDR2 YYDKDF (reference sequence).

The V call is TRBV28, the J call TRBJ1-5; TRBD1 aligns across 8 bases. CDR1 and CDR2 from the germline V gene are MDHEN and SYDVKM. V lost 6 bases to trimming and J lost 3 bases; unmatched junction nucleotides: 4. The CDR3 spans 14 residues. CDR3 coding DNA: TGTGCCAGCAGAGCGGGACAGGTCAATCAGCCCCAGCATTTT. Translating gives CASRAGQVNQPQHF. Combining the CDR3 with reference TRBV28 and TRBJ1-5 gives the whole variable domain DVKVTQSSRYLVKRTGEKVFLECVQDMDHENMFWYRQDPGLGLRLIYFSYDVKMKEKGDIPEGYSVSREKKERFSLILESASTNQTSMYLCASRAGQVNQPQHFGDGTRLSIL.

The gene calls are TRBV27 and TRBJ2-5; no clear D gene. The CDR3 loop spans 12 amino acids. Trimming cost V 4 bases and J 9 bases, with 12 bases left between them. Germline assignment: CDR1 MNHEY and CDR2 SMNVEV (reference sequence). The CDR3: CASSSPLGAQYF. CDR3 DNA: TGTGCCAGCAGTTCCCCCCTTGGAGCCCAGTACTTC.

This chain joins TRBV9 and TRBJ1-1, with D possibly being TRBD1 (6 bases). Trimming pared 5 bases from V and 1 base from J, leaving 15 bases between. The V gene's germline CDR1 is SGDLS and CDR2 YYNGEE. The CDR3 runs 15 residues. The CDR3 is CASSTGGRENTEAFF. The CDR3 DNA follows: TGTGCCAGCAGTACGGGGGGCAGGGAGAACACTGAAGCTTTCTTT.

The chain employs TRBV10-3 and TRBJ1-5, with D unresolved. Deletions cut 2 bases from V and 9 bases from J, with 14 bases between. This CDR3 has 14 amino acids. CDR1 and CDR2 (germline): ENHRY, SYGVKD. The CDR3: CAISELFTERPQHF. The CDR3 bases are TGTGCCATCAGTGAGCTGTTTACGGAGCGGCCCCAGCATTTT.

J is TRBJ2-7 and V is TRBV28; tentatively, D is TRBD2 (6 bases). V shed 2 bases and J shed 5 bases, with 13 bases lying between them. The length of the CDR3 is 14 residues. Per the germline V gene, CDR1 is MDHEN and CDR2 is SYDVKM. CDR3 region: CASSLVRRGDEQYF. CDR3 in DNA: TGTGCCAGCAGTTTAGTAAGGCGGGGTGACGAGCAGTACTTC.

The chain recombines TRBV7-2 with TRBJ2-3, with 7 bases fitting TRBD1. Per germline, CDR1 SGHTA and CDR2 FQGNSA. The CDR3 totals 16 residues. The V and J ends lost 4 bases and 2 bases, in that order; junction bases with no gene match: 9. The CDR3: CASSSPTGQPTDTQYF. In DNA, the CDR3 is TGTGCCAGCAGCTCCCCTACGGGACAGCCCACAGATACGCAGTATTTT.

The rearrangement links TRBV25-1 to TRBJ1-1; D is uncertain. The germline gives CDR1 MGHDK, CDR2 SYGVNS. Between the trimmed V and J ends, which lost 2 bases and 0 bases, there was a span of 4 bases. The CDR3 totals 13 residues. CDR3 in DNA: TGTGCCAGCAGTGAAGTATTGAACACTGAAGCTTTCTTT. Its protein product is CASSEVLNTEAFF.

This sequence joins TRBV4-3 and TRBJ1-5; the D is unclear. The CDR3 spans 13 residues. V shed 0 bases and J shed 5 bases, with 5 bases lying between them. Germline V lookup: CDR1 LGHNA, CDR2 YSLEER. The CDR3 is CASSQESYQPQHF. For the CDR3, the DNA is TGCGCCAGCAGCCAAGAAAGCTATCAGCCCCAGCATTTT.

The V gene is TRBV6-1, the J gene TRBJ1-4; tentatively, D is TRBD1 (6 bases). CDR1 and CDR2 (germline): MNHNS, SASEGT. V was shortened by 0 bases and J by 7 bases, with 9 bases between the two germline ends. The CDR3 extends over 14 amino acids. The CDR3 loop is CASSEARGREKLFF. CDR3 bases: TGTGCCAGCAGTGAAGCCAGGGGCCGTGAAAAACTGTTTTTT.

The chain combines TRBV10-3 with TRBJ1-1; 8 nucleotides agree with TRBD1. Germline values: CDR1 ENHRY, CDR2 SYGVKD. J was trimmed by 6 bases and V by 2 bases; bases with no gene match: 8. The CDR3 length is 15 residues. The CDR3 sequence: CAISEGDRKKAEAFF. CDR3 nucleotides: TGTGCCATCAGTGAGGGGGACAGGAAAAAGGCTGAAGCTTTCTTT.

The chain has TRBV7-8 and TRBJ1-2; possibly TRBD1 for D (6 bases). The CDR3 is made up of 16 amino acids. The germline V gene has CDR1 SGHVS and CDR2 FQNEAQ. The V end lost 5 bases, the J end lost 0 bases, and 16 bases lay between the germline ends. CDR3 loop: CASSPNPTGSNYGYTF. CDR3 coding DNA: TGTGCCAGCAGCCCCAACCCGACAGGTTCTAACTATGGCTACACCTTC.

The chain has TRBV4-1 and TRBJ1-2, with TRBD1 identical over 10 bases. Germline trimming cut 1 base from V and 3 bases from J; bases unmatched to any gene: 2. In germline, CDR1 is MGHRA, CDR2 YSYEKL. The CDR3 sequence is 15 residues long. The CDR3 is CASSQGDRGDYGYTF. The DNA of the CDR3 is TGCGCCAGCAGCCAAGGGGACAGGGGAGACTATGGCTACACCTTC.

V is TRBV7-9 and J is TRBJ1-2; D ambiguous. The V end was cut by 5 bases, the J end by 5 bases, with 12 bases between. This CDR3 has 13 residues. CDR1 SEHNR and CDR2 FQNEAQ come from the germline V gene (reference sequence). The chain's CDR3 is CASSPSQDYGYTF. CDR3 bases: TGTGCCAGCAGCCCCTCCCAGGATTATGGCTACACCTTC.

This clone has a handful of counts. The genes are TRBV28 and TRBJ1-1; a possible D gene is TRBD1 (5 bases). V lost 3 bases to trimming and J lost 3 bases, with 8 bases between them. CDR1 is MDHEN and CDR2 is SYDVKM in the germline V gene. This CDR3 comprises 13 residues. As DNA, the CDR3 is TGTGCCAGCAGTTTGCAAGGGGACACTGAAGCTTTCTTT. It translates to CASSLQGDTEAFF. Based on the CDR3 plus reference TRBV28 and TRBJ1-1, the full variable domain is DVKVTQSSRYLVKRTGEKVFLECVQDMDHENMFWYRQDPGLGLRLIYFSYDVKMKEKGDIPEGYSVSREKKERFSLILESASTNQTSMYLCASSLQGDTEAFFGQGTRLTVV.

This clone rates as medium-sized (0.01 to 0.1%). This chain connects TRBV5-6 to TRBJ1-1; maybe TRBD1 (6 bases). The V end was cut by 7 bases, the J end by 4 bases, with 11 bases between. This CDR3 is built from 12 residues. Germline V lookup: CDR1 SGHDT, CDR2 YYEEEE. The CDR3 DNA sequence: TGTGCCAGCCGGGGGGGCGGCACTGAAGCTTTCTTT. This codes for CASRGGGTEAFF.

The CDR3 is CASSLVGGSNGYEQYF. As DNA, the CDR3 is TGTGCCAGCAGCTTAGTGGGCGGGAGTAATGGCTACGAGCAGTACTTC. This chain connects TRBV7-2 to TRBJ2-7, with TRBD2 matching over 7 bases. This CDR3 has 16 amino acids. Losses at the gene ends were 1 base for V and 3 bases for J; bases not matched to a gene: 9. Looked up from germline, CDR1 is SGHTA and CDR2 is FQGNSA.

This chain connects TRBV4-1 to TRBJ1-3; D is uncertain. CDR3 size: 16 residues. V was shortened by 1 base and J by 0 bases, with 10 bases between the two germline ends. Germline assignment: CDR1 MGHRA and CDR2 YSYEKL. The CDR3 reads CASSQGTRFSGNTIYF. The CDR3, as DNA: TGCGCCAGCAGCCAAGGGACTCGATTCTCTGGAAACACCATATATTTT.

This rearrangement joins TRBV28 to TRBJ1-4; TRBD1 might be the D (6 bases). Trimming removed 4 bases at V and 8 bases at J, with 11 bases between. The CDR3 is made up of 13 amino acids. Germline loops: CDR1 MDHEN, CDR2 SYDVKM. The CDR3 bases are TGTGCCAGCAGTTCAGGGGTAGGAGAAAAACTGTTTTTT. It codes for CASSSGVGEKLFF.